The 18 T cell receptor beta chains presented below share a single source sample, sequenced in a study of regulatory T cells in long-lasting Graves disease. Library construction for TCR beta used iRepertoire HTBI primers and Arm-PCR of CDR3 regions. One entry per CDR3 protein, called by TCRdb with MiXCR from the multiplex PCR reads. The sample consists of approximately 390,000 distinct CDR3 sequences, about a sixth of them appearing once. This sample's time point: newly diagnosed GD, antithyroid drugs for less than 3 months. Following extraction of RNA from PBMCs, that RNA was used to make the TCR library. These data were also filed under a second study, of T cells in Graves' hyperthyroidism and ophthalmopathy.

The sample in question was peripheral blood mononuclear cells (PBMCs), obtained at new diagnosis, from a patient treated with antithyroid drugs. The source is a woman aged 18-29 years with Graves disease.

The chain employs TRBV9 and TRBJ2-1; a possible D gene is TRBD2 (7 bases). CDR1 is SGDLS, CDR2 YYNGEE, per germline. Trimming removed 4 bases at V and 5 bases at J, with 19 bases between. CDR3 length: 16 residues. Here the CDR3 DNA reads TGTGCCAGCAGCCCCAAGCTTGGGGGGGCCCACAATGAGCAGTTCTTC. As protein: CASSPKLGGAHNEQFF.

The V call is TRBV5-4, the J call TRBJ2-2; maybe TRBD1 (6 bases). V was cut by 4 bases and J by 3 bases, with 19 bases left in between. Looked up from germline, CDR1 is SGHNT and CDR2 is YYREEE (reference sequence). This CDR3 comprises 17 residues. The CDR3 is CASSGLPGQLDTGELFF. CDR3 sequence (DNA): TGTGCCAGCAGCGGACTCCCGGGACAACTAGACACCGGGGAGCTGTTTTTT.

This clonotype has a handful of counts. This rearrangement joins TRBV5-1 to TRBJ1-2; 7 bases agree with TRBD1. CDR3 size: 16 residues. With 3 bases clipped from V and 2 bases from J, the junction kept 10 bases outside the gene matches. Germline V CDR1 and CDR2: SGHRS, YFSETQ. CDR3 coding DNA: TGCGCCAGCAGCTCAGACAGGGTCATCTCCAACTATGGCTACACCTTC. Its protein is CASSSDRVISNYGYTF.

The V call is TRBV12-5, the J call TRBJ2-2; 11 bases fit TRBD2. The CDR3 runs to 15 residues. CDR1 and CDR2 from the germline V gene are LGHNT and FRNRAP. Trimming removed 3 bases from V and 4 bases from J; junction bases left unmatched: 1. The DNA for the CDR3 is TGTGCTAGTGGTTTACTAGCGGGAGTCACCGGGGAGCTGTTTTTT. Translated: CASGLLAGVTGELFF.

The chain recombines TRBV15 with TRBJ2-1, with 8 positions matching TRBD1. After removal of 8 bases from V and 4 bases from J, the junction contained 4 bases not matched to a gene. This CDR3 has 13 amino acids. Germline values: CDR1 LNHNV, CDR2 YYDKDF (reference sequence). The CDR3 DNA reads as TGTGCCACCCGTCGGGACAGGTACAATGAGCAGTTCTTC. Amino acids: CATRRDRYNEQFF.

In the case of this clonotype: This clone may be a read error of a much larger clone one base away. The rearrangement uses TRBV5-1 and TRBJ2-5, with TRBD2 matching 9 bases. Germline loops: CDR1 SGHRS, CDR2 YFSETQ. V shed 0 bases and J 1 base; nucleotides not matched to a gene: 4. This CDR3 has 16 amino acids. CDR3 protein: CASSLARGGGQETQYF. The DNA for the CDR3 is TGCGCCAGCAGCTTGGCCCGCGGGGGGGGCCAAGAGACCCAGTACTTC. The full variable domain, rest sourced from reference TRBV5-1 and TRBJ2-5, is KAGVTQTPRYLIKTRGQQVTLSCSPISGHRSVSWYQQTPGQGLQFLFEYFSETQRNKGNFPGRFSGRQFSNSRSEMNVSTLELGDSALYLCASSLARGGGQETQYFGPGTRLLVL.

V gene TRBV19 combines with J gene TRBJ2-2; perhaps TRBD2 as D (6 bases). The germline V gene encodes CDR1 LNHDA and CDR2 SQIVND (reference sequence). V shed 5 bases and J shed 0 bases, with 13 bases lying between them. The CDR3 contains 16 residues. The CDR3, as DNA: TGTGCCAGTAGTTTTACCGGGACTTCGAACACCGGGGAGCTGTTTTTT. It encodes CASSFTGTSNTGELFF.

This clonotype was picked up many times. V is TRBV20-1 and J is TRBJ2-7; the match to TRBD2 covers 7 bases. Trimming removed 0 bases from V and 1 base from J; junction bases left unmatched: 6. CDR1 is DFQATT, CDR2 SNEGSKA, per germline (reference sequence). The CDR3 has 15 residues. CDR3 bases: TGCAGTGCTAGAGATACCCAGCGGGATTCCTACGAGCAGTACTTC. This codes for CSARDTQRDSYEQYF.

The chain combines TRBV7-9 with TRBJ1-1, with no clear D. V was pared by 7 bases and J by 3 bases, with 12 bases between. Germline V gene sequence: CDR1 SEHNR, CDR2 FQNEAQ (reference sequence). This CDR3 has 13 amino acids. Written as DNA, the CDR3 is TGTGCCAGCACTACCGGCGGTGACACTGAAGCTTTCTTT. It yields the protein CASTTGGDTEAFF. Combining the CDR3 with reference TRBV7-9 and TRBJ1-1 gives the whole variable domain DTGVSQNPRHKITKRGQNVTFRCDPISEHNRLYWYRQTLGQGPEFLTYFQNEAQLEKSRLLSDRFSAERPKGSFSTLEIQRTEQGDSAMYLCASTTGGDTEAFFGQGTRLTVV.

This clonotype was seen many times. The chain's CDR3 is CASGLALGTDQPHEQYF. The CDR3 coding sequence is TGTGCTAGTGGTTTGGCCCTTGGGACTGACCAACCCCACGAGCAGTACTTC. The V and J genes are TRBV12-5 and TRBJ2-7, with D possibly TRBD2 on 6 matching bases. The CDR3 has 17 residues. The ends were cut back, 1 base at V and 5 bases at J, with 21 bases in the middle. CDR1 and CDR2 from the germline V gene are LGHNT and FRNRAP.

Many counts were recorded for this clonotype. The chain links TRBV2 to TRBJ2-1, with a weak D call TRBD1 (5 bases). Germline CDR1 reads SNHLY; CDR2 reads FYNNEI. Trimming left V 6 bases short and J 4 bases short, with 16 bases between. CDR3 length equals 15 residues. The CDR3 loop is CASSSPPGLYNEQFF. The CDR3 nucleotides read TGTGCCAGCAGCTCCCCTCCAGGGCTGTACAATGAGCAGTTCTTC.

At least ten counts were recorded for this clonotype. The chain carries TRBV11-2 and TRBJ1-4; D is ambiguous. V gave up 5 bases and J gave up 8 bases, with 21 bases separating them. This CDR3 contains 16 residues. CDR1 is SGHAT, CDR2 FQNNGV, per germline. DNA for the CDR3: TGTGCCAGCAGCGGACTGACTGTCCTTAAAAGGGAAAAACTGTTTTTT. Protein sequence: CASSGLTVLKREKLFF.

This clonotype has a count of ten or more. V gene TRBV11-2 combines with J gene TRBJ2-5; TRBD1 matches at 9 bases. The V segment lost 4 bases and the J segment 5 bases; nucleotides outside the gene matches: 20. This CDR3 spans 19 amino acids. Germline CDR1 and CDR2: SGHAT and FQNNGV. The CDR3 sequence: CASSSDGRRGQGDRETQYF. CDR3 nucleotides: TGTGCCAGCAGCTCGGACGGGAGGCGGGGACAGGGTGATCGGGAGACCCAGTACTTC.

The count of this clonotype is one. The CDR3 spells CSAWTGNTGELFF. The CDR3 nucleotides are TGCAGCGCTTGGACAGGGAACACCGGGGAGCTGTTTTTT. The V call is TRBV29-1, the J call TRBJ2-2; 7 bases are shared with TRBD1. CDR1 SQVTM and CDR2 ANQGSEA come from the germline V gene. V shed 7 bases, J shed 1 base, and the junction held 3 bases outside the gene matches. The CDR3 is made up of 13 amino acids.

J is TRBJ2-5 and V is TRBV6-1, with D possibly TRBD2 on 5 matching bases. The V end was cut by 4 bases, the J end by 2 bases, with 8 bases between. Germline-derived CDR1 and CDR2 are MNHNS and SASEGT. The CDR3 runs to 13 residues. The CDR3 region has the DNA TGTGCCAGCAGTGTGAGGGAGCAAGAGACCCAGTACTTC. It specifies CASSVREQETQYF.

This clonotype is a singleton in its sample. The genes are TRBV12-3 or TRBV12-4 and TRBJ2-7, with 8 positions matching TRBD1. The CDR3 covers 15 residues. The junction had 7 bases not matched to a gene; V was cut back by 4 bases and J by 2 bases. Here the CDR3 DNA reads TGTGCCAGCAGTTACCTTGGACAGGGACCCTACGAGCAGTACTTC. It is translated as CASSYLGQGPYEQYF.

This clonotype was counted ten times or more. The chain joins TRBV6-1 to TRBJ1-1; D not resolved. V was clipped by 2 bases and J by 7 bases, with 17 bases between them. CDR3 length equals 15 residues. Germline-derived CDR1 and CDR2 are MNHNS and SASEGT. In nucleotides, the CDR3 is TGTGCCAGCAGTGAATCCGACGGGGAGAGTCATGAAGCTTTCTTT. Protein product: CASSESDGESHEAFF.

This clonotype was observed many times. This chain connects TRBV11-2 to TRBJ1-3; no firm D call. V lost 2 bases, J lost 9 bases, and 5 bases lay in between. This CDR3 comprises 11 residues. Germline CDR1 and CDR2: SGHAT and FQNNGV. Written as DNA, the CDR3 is TGTGCCAGCAGCTTACGTCTCACCATATATTTT. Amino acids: CASSLRLTIYF.